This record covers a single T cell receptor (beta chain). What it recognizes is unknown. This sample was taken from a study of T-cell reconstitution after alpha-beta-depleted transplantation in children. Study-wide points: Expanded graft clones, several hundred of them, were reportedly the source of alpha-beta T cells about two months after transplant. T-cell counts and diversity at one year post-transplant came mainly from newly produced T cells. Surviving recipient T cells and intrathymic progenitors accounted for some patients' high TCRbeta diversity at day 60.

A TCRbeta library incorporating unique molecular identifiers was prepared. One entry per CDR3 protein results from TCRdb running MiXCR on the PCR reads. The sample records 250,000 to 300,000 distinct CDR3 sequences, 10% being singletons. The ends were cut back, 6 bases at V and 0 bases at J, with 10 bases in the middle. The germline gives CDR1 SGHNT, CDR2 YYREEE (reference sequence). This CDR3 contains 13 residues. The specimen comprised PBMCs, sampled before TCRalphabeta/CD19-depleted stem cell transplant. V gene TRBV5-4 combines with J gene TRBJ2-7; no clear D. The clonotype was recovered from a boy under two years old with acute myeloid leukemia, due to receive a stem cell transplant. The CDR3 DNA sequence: TGTGCCAGCACAAAGGCCAACTCCTACGAGCAGTACTTC. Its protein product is CASTKANSYEQYF.